A selection of T cell receptor beta chains follows, all from one sample in a study of molecular identifiers for immune sequencing clone quantification. Each CDR3 protein gets one entry after TCRdb re-called the PCR reads with MiXCR. In the table there are hundreds of thousands of distinct CDR3 sequences, roughly a quarter of which are singletons. Sequenced material: naive CD8+ T cells from blood, with Jurkat cell RNA spiked in. The receptor source for this set is a human donor in good health. Some libraries in this study had Jurkat cell RNA spiked in. CDR3s include the opening cysteine and the closing phenylalanine or tryptophan. A D gene is named only where the DNA matches it firmly. Expanded clones are given a class, and other clones once, few, many or no size at all.

clone_size	v_call	j_call	d_call	cdr3_aa	cdr3_nt
NA	TRBV7-9	TRBJ2-3	NA	CASSLAGQGLGDTQYF	TGTGCCAGCAGCTTAGCAGGTCAGGGTTTAGGAGATACGCAGTATTTT
NA	TRBV7-9	TRBJ1-1	NA	CASSSTPRGYTEAFF	TGTGCCAGCAGCTCCACCCCCAGGGGATACACTGAAGCTTTCTTT
NA	TRBV18	TRBJ2-1	NA	CARSPPTAPPEQFF	TGTGCCCGCTCACCACCCACCGCTCCACCAGAGCAGTTCTTC
few	TRBV20-1	TRBJ2-4	NA	CSAPRQARSGIQYF	TGCAGTGCTCCCCGACAGGCCCGGAGTGGCATTCAGTACTTC
many	TRBV14	TRBJ2-3	NA	CASSQGPPSPTDTQYF	TGTGCCAGCAGCCAAGGTCCTCCGTCGCCCACAGATACGCAGTATTTT
many	TRBV5-1	TRBJ2-3	NA	CASRQEPGNTDTQYF	TGCGCCAGCAGGCAGGAACCGGGAAACACAGATACGCAGTATTTT
many	TRBV13	TRBJ2-3	TRBD1	CASSLGIEGATDTQYF	TGTGCCAGCAGCTTAGGGATCGAGGGGGCCACAGATACGCAGTATTTT
few	TRBV3-1	TRBJ2-1	TRBD2	CASSQHLAELYNEQFF	TGTGCCAGCAGTCAGCACCTAGCGGAACTCTACAATGAGCAGTTCTTC
NA	TRBV3-1	TRBJ1-1	NA	CASSQVPWASEALF	TGTGCCAGCAGCCAGGTACCCTGGGCCTCTGAAGCTTTATTT
many	TRBV29-1	TRBJ2-3	NA	CSVEWEEGGTDTQYF	TGCAGCGTTGAATGGGAGGAAGGAGGCACAGATACGCAGTATTTT
NA	TRBV12-3/TRBV12-4	TRBJ1-2	NA	CASSLVETGNYGYTF	TGTGCCAGCAGTTTAGTTGAGACAGGAAACTATGGCTACACCTTC
NA	TRBV5-3	TRBJ2-7	NA	CASSLGAGPPGGQCF	TGTGCCAGCAGCTTGGGTGCTGGACCTCCTGGCGGGCAGTGCTTC
many	TRBV7-9	TRBJ1-4	NA	CASSSDNVELFF	TGTGCCAGCAGCTCGGACAACGTAGAACTGTTTTTT
few	TRBV11-2	TRBJ2-5	NA	CASSPPSRETQYF	TGTGCCAGCAGCCCCCCAAGCCGAGAGACCCAGTACTTC
NA	TRBV4-3	TRBJ2-3	NA	CASSQDYLRGTDTQYF	TGCGCCAGCAGCCAAGATTATTTGAGAGGGACAGATACGCAGTATTTT
many	TRBV12-3/TRBV12-4	TRBJ2-7	NA	CASSQGVSYEQYF	TGTGCCAGCAGTCAAGGTGTCTCCTACGAGCAGTACTTC
many	TRBV7-9	TRBJ2-3	TRBD2	CASSTGTSGYADTQYF	TGTGCCAGCAGCACTGGGACTAGCGGGTACGCAGATACGCAGTATTTT
NA	TRBV7-6	TRBJ1-5	NA	CASSWAEGGQPQHF	TGTGCCAGCAGCTGGGCAGAGGGTGGGCAGCCCCAGCATTTT
NA	TRBV20-1	TRBJ2-7	TRBD2	CSAETSEIDYEQYF	TGCAGTGCTGAGACTAGCGAGATTGACTACGAGCAGTACTTC
many	TRBV20-1	TRBJ2-7	NA	CSAREQGAAVYEQYF	TGCAGTGCTAGAGAACAGGGAGCAGCTGTCTACGAGCAGTACTTC
NA	TRBV7-9	TRBJ2-5	NA	CACSINSRETQYF	TGTGCCTGCAGCATAAACAGCAGGGAGACCCAGTACTTC
many	TRBV7-9	TRBJ1-1	NA	CASSPPLNTEAFF	TGTGCCAGCAGTCCCCCCTTGAACACTGAAGCTTTCTTT
few	TRBV7-9	TRBJ2-5	NA	CASSGAAQETQYF	TGTGCCAGCAGCGGTGCGGCTCAAGAGACCCAGTACTTC
many	TRBV7-9	TRBJ2-3	TRBD2	CASSFLAGATDTQYF	TGTGCCAGCAGCTTTTTAGCGGGGGCCACAGATACGCAGTATTTT
few	TRBV20-1	TRBJ2-3	TRBD1	CSAGPDRGRRGEDGTDTQYF	TGCAGTGCTGGCCCTGACAGGGGGCGCCGAGGGGAGGATGGCACAGATACGCAGTATTTT
NA	TRBV11-3	TRBJ2-3	NA	CARSRGETSTDTQYF	TGTGCCCGCAGCCGAGGGGAAACTAGCACAGATACGCAGTATTTT
few	TRBV6-1	TRBJ2-5	NA	CASSELIMTIEETQYF	TGTGCCAGCAGTGAGCTGATAATGACTATAGAAGAGACCCAGTACTTC
few	TRBV13	TRBJ1-3	NA	CASSAGLSSGNTIYF	TGTGCCAGCAGCGCCGGACTTAGCTCTGGAAACACCATATATTTT
NA	TRBV11-2	TRBJ2-1	NA	CASSYRRGESSYNEQFF	TGTGCCAGCAGCTACCGCAGGGGAGAGAGCTCCTACAATGAGCAGTTCTTC
many	TRBV5-1	TRBJ2-5	NA	CASSLDSYQETQYF	TGCGCCAGCAGCTTGGACTCATATCAAGAGACCCAGTACTTC
many	TRBV30	TRBJ1-1	NA	CAWSTYMNTEAFF	TGTGCCTGGAGTACCTACATGAACACTGAAGCTTTCTTT
many	TRBV12-5	TRBJ2-7	TRBD2	CASGPGLAYEQYF	TGTGCTAGTGGTCCGGGACTAGCCTACGAGCAGTACTTC
NA	TRBV20-1	TRBJ2-7	NA	CSARVTGLPHEQYF	TGCAGTGCTAGAGTCACCGGACTGCCCCACGAGCAGTACTTC
many	TRBV5-6	TRBJ2-7	NA	CASSLWAGGEQYF	TGTGCCAGCAGCTTGTGGGCAGGTGGCGAGCAGTACTTC
many	TRBV20-1	TRBJ2-7	TRBD1	CSARDRTGSYEQYF	TGCAGTGCTAGAGATCGGACAGGGAGCTACGAGCAGTACTTC
few	TRBV7-9	TRBJ2-5	TRBD1	CASSNRDSQETQYF	TGTGCCAGCAGCAATAGGGACAGCCAAGAGACCCAGTACTTC
many	TRBV24-1	TRBJ2-1	NA	CATSDLQGGTFDEQFF	TGTGCCACCAGTGATTTGCAAGGGGGGACATTCGATGAGCAGTTCTTC
many	TRBV29-1	TRBJ1-2	NA	CSVVTNGYTF	TGCAGCGTTGTTACTAATGGCTACACCTTC
many	TRBV4-1	TRBJ2-2	TRBD1	CASSQDGGGTGANTGELFF	TGCGCCAGCAGCCAAGATGGGGGCGGGACAGGGGCGAACACCGGGGAGCTGTTTTTT
many	TRBV29-1	TRBJ1-2	TRBD1	CSGGQVNYGYTF	TGCAGCGGCGGACAGGTTAACTATGGCTACACCTTC
few	TRBV4-1	TRBJ2-2	TRBD1	CASRGQGEIANTGELFF	TGCGCCAGCAGAGGTCAGGGGGAAATCGCGAACACCGGGGAGCTGTTTTTT
once	TRBV4-3	TRBJ2-3	NA	CASSPMGARPTDTQYF	TGCGCCAGCAGCCCCATGGGAGCGCGGCCCACAGATACGCAGTATTTT
few	TRBV25-1	TRBJ2-1	NA	CASSEWEWYNEQFF	TGTGCCAGCAGTGAATGGGAGTGGTACAATGAGCAGTTCTTC
NA	TRBV19	TRBJ2-4	TRBD1	CASRSSGQEKYF	TGTGCCAGTAGGTCCTCGGGACAGGAGAAGTACTTC
few	TRBV5-1	TRBJ2-5	NA	CASREEWGQETQYF	TGCGCCAGCAGAGAAGAATGGGGGCAAGAGACCCAGTACTTC
many	TRBV29-1	TRBJ1-1	TRBD1	CSVELLGTGLNTEAFF	TGCAGCGTTGAATTATTGGGGACAGGGCTGAACACTGAAGCTTTCTTT
few	TRBV12-3/TRBV12-4	TRBJ2-7	NA	CASSLGGPTGIYEQYF	TGTGCCAGCAGTTTAGGGGGTCCCACAGGGATCTACGAGCAGTACTTC
few	TRBV10-3	TRBJ2-3	TRBD2	CAISEITSDGTDTQYF	TGTGCCATCAGTGAAATTACTAGCGACGGCACAGATACGCAGTATTTT
NA	TRBV28	TRBJ2-5	TRBD2	CASSLREGRKTQCF	TGTGCCAGCAGTTTACGGGAGGGCCGGAAGACCCAGTGCTTC
few	TRBV6-5	TRBJ2-7	NA	CASSPDYNYEQYF	TGTGCCAGCAGCCCGGACTATAACTACGAGCAGTACTTC
few	TRBV27	TRBJ2-7	NA	CASSPGTVGLEQYF	TGTGCCAGCAGTCCCGGGACGGTGGGGCTGGAGCAGTACTTC
few	TRBV28	TRBJ2-1	NA	CASLPTGLSSNEQFF	TGTGCCAGCTTGCCCACCGGACTATCAAGCAATGAGCAGTTCTTC
few	TRBV4-1	TRBJ1-1	NA	CASSQGEGPTEAFF	TGCGCCAGCAGCCAAGGGGAGGGGCCCACTGAAGCTTTCTTT
NA	TRBV4-2	TRBJ2-7	TRBD2	CASSQAIPAGGSSYEQYF	TGTGCCAGCAGCCAAGCCATTCCAGCGGGAGGGTCCTCCTACGAGCAGTACTTC
many	TRBV6-1	TRBJ2-3	TRBD2	CASGRTSGSTDTQYF	TGTGCCAGCGGGAGGACTAGCGGGAGCACAGATACGCAGTATTTT